Each of the 9 T cell receptor beta chains below was sequenced from the same sample in a study of tissue T cells after allogeneic stem cell transplantation. Clones were read by immunoSEQ multiplex PCR, and TCRdb kept only the in-frame ones, dropping some. Counted here are some 490 clones, 60% to 80% occurring once; the ten biggest clones make up approximately 5.9%. Sequencing input: liver tissue. The receptors were gathered from a female BALB/c mouse in good health. As its MHC haplotype, the strain has H2-d.

As to this clone: The gene names given are mouse names. The CDR3 goes on 1 residue after the read ends, and that part is filled in from the germline J gene. The rearrangement links TRBV13-2 to TRBJ2-7, with D tentatively TRBD1 or TRBD2 (5 bases each). CDR3 length: 17 amino acids. V was trimmed by 4 bases and J by 0 bases, leaving 20 bases between them. Germline lookup yields CDR1 NNHNN and CDR2 SYGAGS (reference sequence). CDR3 in amino acids: CASGKKPSGTLSYEQYF. The sequenced CDR3 bases are TGTGCCAGCGGTAAGAAACCTTCCGGGACCCTCTCCTATGAACAGTAC.

This clone has a handful of counts. Gene names and germline refer to mouse. From the germline J gene comes the end of the CDR3, since the read stops 1 residue before it. V gene TRBV13-1 combines with J gene TRBJ1-2; unclear D gene. The CDR3 extends over 13 amino acids. The germline gives CDR1 NSHNY, CDR2 SYGAGN. The V gene lost 5 bases and the J gene lost 0 bases, with 8 bases spanning the gap. The DNA read from the CDR3 is TGTGCCAGCAGCCGAAATGCAAACTCCGACTACACC. Residues: CASSRNANSDYT. The whole CDR3 is CASSRNANSDYTF.

Comment on this clone: Mouse names are used for the genes. CDR3: CASGDGGAQNTLYF. Incomplete CDR3 DNA: TGTGCCAGCGGTGATGGGGGGGCCCAAAACACCTTGTAC. V usage is TRBV13-2 and J usage is TRBJ2-4; D is perhaps TRBD2 (7 bases). The CDR3 extends 1 residue past the end of the read, so its final part is completed from the germline J gene. From germline, CDR1 is NNHNN and CDR2 SYGAGS (reference sequence). This CDR3 has 14 amino acids. The V gene lost 0 bases and the J gene lost 3 bases, with 8 bases spanning the gap.

This clone was seen only a few times. Germline and genes: mouse. The CDR3 end falls 1 residue outside the read, so it is completed with the germline J gene. The V and J genes are TRBV13-1 and TRBJ1-3, with D possibly matching TRBD1 (5 bases). Trimming took off 0 bases at V and 9 bases at J, with 13 bases between the two ends. CDR1 is NSHNY, CDR2 SYGAGN, per germline. The CDR3 is 14 residues long. The sequenced part of the CDR3 DNA is TGTGCCAGCAGTGATGCACGGCAGGGCGGTACGCTCTAT. Its protein is CASSDARQGGTLY. The whole CDR3 protein reads CASSDARQGGTLYF.

As for this clone: Mouse gene names apply. The CDR3 end is not reached by the read, which stops 1 residue before it; the germline J gene fills it in. The chain couples TRBV29 to TRBJ2-1, with a possible D match to TRBD1 (5 bases). CDR1 is MSHET, CDR2 SYDVDS, per germline. The CDR3 spans 12 residues. Trimming removed 6 bases from V and 4 bases from J, with 7 bases in between. The CDR3 loop is CASSGHYAEQFF. The sequenced part of the CDR3 DNA is TGTGCTAGCAGCGGACATTATGCTGAGCAGTTC.

Concerning this clone itself: Germline and genes here are mouse. The read terminates 1 residue before the CDR3 end, so the remaining end is supplied by the germline J gene. This chain uses TRBV13-2 with TRBJ1-1; D remains ambiguous. The CDR3 extends over 11 amino acids. The V end lost 3 bases, the J end lost 1 base, and 1 base lay between the germline ends. Germline CDR1 is NNHNN and CDR2 is SYGAGS (reference sequence). The sequenced part of the CDR3 DNA is TGTGCCAGCGGTGGAAACACAGAAGTCTTC. This encodes CASGGNTEVF. In full, the CDR3 is CASGGNTEVFF.

This clone was counted a few times. Genes and germline come from the mouse. The missing CDR3 end, 1 residue past where the read stops, is filled in from the germline J gene. The chain has TRBV13-2 and TRBJ1-5; D is unclear. The germline V gene has CDR1 NNHNN and CDR2 SYGAGS (reference sequence). With 2 bases removed from V and 6 bases from J, the gap between germline ends came to 9 bases. The CDR3 has 13 amino acids. The CDR3 reads CASGETGIQAPLF. The CDR3 bases that were read are TGTGCCAGCGGTGAAACGGGGATCCAGGCTCCGCTT.

Note on this clone: All gene names here are mouse names. CDR3 residues: CASSIAEDWGNTGQLYF. The part of the CDR3 DNA that was read is TGTGCCAGCAGTATAGCTGAGGACTGGGGGAACACCGGGCAGCTCTAC. The rearrangement joins TRBV19 to TRBJ2-2; TRBD2 matches at 10 bases. The DNA ends 1 residue before the CDR3 does, and the rest of the CDR3 is filled in from the germline J gene. Germline lookup yields CDR1 FNHDT and CDR2 SITEND (reference sequence). This CDR3 is 17 amino acids long. With 0 bases clipped from V and 2 bases from J, the junction kept 4 bases outside the gene matches.

Turning to this clone: The listed genes are named as in mouse. The read halts 1 residue ahead of the CDR3 end, with the missing end drawn from the germline J gene. The chain links TRBV13-3 to TRBJ2-5, with 11 nucleotides matching TRBD2. Trimming removed 5 bases from V and 3 bases from J; junction bases left unmatched: 2. Germline-derived CDR1 and CDR2 are NNHDY and SYVADS. The CDR3 has 14 residues. CDR3 sequence: CASRGTGGQDTQYF. CDR3 DNA (partial): TGTGCCAGCAGGGGGACTGGGGGACAAGACACCCAGTAC.